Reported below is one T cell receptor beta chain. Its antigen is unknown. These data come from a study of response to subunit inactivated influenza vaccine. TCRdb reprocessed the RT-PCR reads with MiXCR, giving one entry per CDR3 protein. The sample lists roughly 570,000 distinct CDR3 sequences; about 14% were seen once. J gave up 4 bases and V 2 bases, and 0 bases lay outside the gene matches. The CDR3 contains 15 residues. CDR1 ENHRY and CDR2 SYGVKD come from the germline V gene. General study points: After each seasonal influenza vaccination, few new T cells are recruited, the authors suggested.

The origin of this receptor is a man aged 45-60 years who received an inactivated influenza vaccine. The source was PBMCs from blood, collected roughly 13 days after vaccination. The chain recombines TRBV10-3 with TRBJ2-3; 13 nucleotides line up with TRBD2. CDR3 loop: CAISEGLAGADTQYF. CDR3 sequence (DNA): TGTGCCATCAGTGAGGGACTAGCGGGAGCAGATACGCAGTATTTT.